Listed below are T cell receptor beta chains from one sample, sequenced in a study of blood T cell repertoires in COVID-19. Repertoires were generated with immunoSEQ multiplex PCR, while TCRdb's copy carries only in-frame clones and drops some. The table has approximately 150,000 clones, 86% seen once. Sequencing input: peripheral blood. These receptors all come from a woman aged 60-75 years with acute or convalescent COVID-19. CDR3s include the opening cysteine and the closing phenylalanine or tryptophan. The D gene is left open where the match is weak. The size field is filled for only some rows; it gives once, few, many or a size class.

clone_size	v_call	d_call	j_call	cdr3_nt	cdr3_aa
.	TRBV5-1	.	TRBJ2-1	TGCGCCAGCAGCTTGGCGACTCGCCCCGACAATGAGCAGTTCTTC	CASSLATRPDNEQFF
.	TRBV2	.	TRBJ2-7	TGTGCCAGCAGGCCTCGTTGGACAGGGACTATCGACGAGCAGTACTTC	CASRPRWTGTIDEQYF
.	TRBV27	TRBD2	TRBJ2-5	TGTGCCAGCAGTCGGGGACTAGTAGAGACCCAGTACTTC	CASSRGLVETQYF
.	TRBV11-3	.	TRBJ2-5	TGTGCCAGCAGCTGGGGAGAGCAAGAGACCCAGTACTTC	CASSWGEQETQYF
.	TRBV28	TRBD1	TRBJ2-2	TGTGCCAGCAGGGGTGGACAGGGGGCAGGGACCGGGGAGCTGTTTTTT	CASRGGQGAGTGELFF
.	TRBV5-4	TRBD1	TRBJ1-2	TGTGCCAGCAGCCCCGGACAGGGTAACTATGGCTACACCTTC	CASSPGQGNYGYTF
.	TRBV30	.	TRBJ1-4	TGTGCCTGGAACCAGGGCCTGGGGATCGAAAAACTGTTTTTT	CAWNQGLGIEKLFF
.	TRBV20-1	.	TRBJ2-7	TGCAGTGCTAGTGGCGGGCCGAATAACGAGCAGTACTTC	CSASGGPNNEQYF
.	TRBV7-2	TRBD1	TRBJ2-7	TGTGCCAGCAGCCCTAGGACAGGGTACGAGCAGTACTTC	CASSPRTGYEQYF
once	TRBV20-1	TRBD2	TRBJ2-5	TGCAGTGCCAGTCGCCCGGCTAGCGGGGGGGCCCGCGAGACCCAGTACTTC	CSASRPASGGARETQYF
.	TRBV29-1	.	TRBJ1-2	TGCAGCGTTTTCGAGAACTATGGCTACACCTTC	CSVFENYGYTF
.	TRBV27	TRBD1	TRBJ1-2	TGTGCCAGCAGTTCAGGCAGGGGGCTGGCTGGCTACACCTTC	CASSSGRGLAGYTF
.	TRBV19	.	TRBJ1-2	TGTGCCAGTAGTACCCGACAGACAGACTATGGCTACACCTTC	CASSTRQTDYGYTF
.	TRBV6-1	.	TRBJ2-1	TGTGCCAGCAGTGAAGGTATCACGCCACAACCCTACAATGAGCAGTTCTTC	CASSEGITPQPYNEQFF
many	TRBV6-5	TRBD1	TRBJ2-2	TGTGCCAGCAGTCCGGACAGGTTTTACACCGGGGAGCTGTTTTTT	CASSPDRFYTGELFF
.	TRBV7-2	.	TRBJ2-7	TGTGCCAGCAGCTTAGCTCCTCGCTACGAGCAGTACTTC	CASSLAPRYEQYF
once	TRBV5-1	TRBD1	TRBJ1-6	TGCGCCAGCAGTCCGGGACAGGGCTCCTATAATTCACCCCTCCACTTT	CASSPGQGSYNSPLHF
.	TRBV18	TRBD1	TRBJ2-1	TGTGCCAGCTCACCTAGACCGGGACAGGGTTCCTACAATGAGCAGTTCTTC	CASSPRPGQGSYNEQFF
.	TRBV19	.	TRBJ1-3	TGTGCCAGTGGGGGGTGGCAGCTCTCTGGAAACACCATATATTTT	CASGGWQLSGNTIYF
.	TRBV6-5	TRBD1	TRBJ1-1	TGTGCCAGCAGGAGGACAGGGGGTGACACTGAAGCTTTCTTT	CASRRTGGDTEAFF
.	TRBV4-3	TRBD2	TRBJ2-7	TGCGCCAGCAGCCAAGCGGGACTAGGGGCCTACGAGCAGTACTTC	CASSQAGLGAYEQYF
.	TRBV3-1/TRBV3-2	.	TRBJ1-4	TGTGCCAGCAGCCAGGTGGGCAGGGGTAATTACGGTGAAAAACTGTTTTTT	CASSQVGRGNYGEKLFF
.	TRBV11-2	TRBD2	TRBJ2-1	TGTGCCAGCAGCTCAGTTCTAGCGGGGGGCGACAATGAGCAGTTCTTC	CASSSVLAGGDNEQFF
.	TRBV5-1	TRBD1	TRBJ2-7	TGCGCCAGCAGCCTATGGGAGGGACAGGGGGCGCTCTCCTACGAGCAGTACTTC	CASSLWEGQGALSYEQYF
.	TRBV6-2/TRBV6-3	.	TRBJ2-7	TGTGCCAGCAGTAAACAGGGCGAGCAGTACTTC	CASSKQGEQYF
many	TRBV4-1	.	TRBJ1-2	TGCGCCAGCAGCCCGGGAGCCGAGCTCTATGGCTACACCTTC	CASSPGAELYGYTF
.	TRBV11-3	TRBD1	TRBJ1-6	TGTGCCAGCAGCCCTGACAGGGTGGATTCACCCCTCCACTTT	CASSPDRVDSPLHF
.	TRBV7-9	.	TRBJ2-3	TGTGCCAGCAGCTCCCTAGGAGATACGCAGTATTTT	CASSSLGDTQYF
.	TRBV7-8	TRBD2	TRBJ2-2	TGTGCCAGCAGCTGGGAGCGGGGGGGCCTTCCCTCGTATGGCGGGGAGCTGTTTTTT	CASSWERGGLPSYGGELFF
.	TRBV5-1	.	TRBJ1-5	TGCGCCAGCAGTACCGAGGCGAATCAGCCCCAGCATTTT	CASSTEANQPQHF
.	TRBV10-1	TRBD1	TRBJ2-5	TGCGCCAGCAGTACCGGGACAGCGAAAGAGACCCAGTACTTC	CASSTGTAKETQYF
.	TRBV3-1/TRBV3-2	TRBD2	TRBJ2-3	TGTGCCAGCAGCCAAGTAAGCGGGGGGTCTGGTGATACGCAGTATTTT	CASSQVSGGSGDTQYF
.	TRBV4-2	.	TRBJ1-6	TGTGCCAGCACCTCCAACCGGGGTAGCTCCTATAATTCACCCCTCCACTTT	CASTSNRGSSYNSPLHF
once	TRBV5-1	.	TRBJ2-1	TGCGCCAGCAGCTTCGTGGCTCTCAATGAGCAGTTCTTC	CASSFVALNEQFF
.	TRBV5-6	TRBD1	TRBJ2-1	TGTGCCAGCAGCTACCGGGACAGGGCCCCCAATGAGCAGTTCTTC	CASSYRDRAPNEQFF
once	TRBV4-1	TRBD1	TRBJ1-2	TGCGCCAGCATGCGAAGTCCCTTGGACAGGGTTGTTTATGGCTACACCTTC	CASMRSPLDRVVYGYTF
.	TRBV19	TRBD1	TRBJ2-4	TGTGCCAGTAGCTCAGGGGGCCGTTCCAAAAACATTCAGTACTTC	CASSSGGRSKNIQYF
.	TRBV15	.	TRBJ1-2	TGTGCCACCAGCAGAGATCGGGGGAGATACTATGGCTACACCTTC	CATSRDRGRYYGYTF
.	TRBV4-1	.	TRBJ2-3	TGCGCCAGCAGCCTCTCCCAAGGGAGCTCTAGCACAGATACGCAGTATTTT	CASSLSQGSSSTDTQYF
.	TRBV19	TRBD1	TRBJ1-5	TGTGCCAGTAGTATAGCAGGGGGGTTCGAGCCCCAGCATTTT	CASSIAGGFEPQHF
.	TRBV5-5	.	TRBJ1-1	TGTGCCAGCAGCTTGGCAGGGTATACTGAAGCTTTCTTT	CASSLAGYTEAFF